Sequencing of this T cell receptor (beta chain) was carried out in a study of blood T cell repertoires in COVID-19. The overall study: Samples representing acute and convalescent COVID-19 were sourced from the United States, Italy and Spain.

Clones were sequenced by immunoSEQ multiplex PCR, and TCRdb holds only the in-frame ones, with some missing. The sample lists 200,000 or so clones, roughly 90% occurring once. Researchers sorted participants into cohorts using their self-reported clinical history. Germline-derived CDR1 and CDR2 are SGDLS and YYNGEE. This CDR3 is built from 14 residues. V lost 3 bases to trimming and J lost 9 bases; unmatched junction nucleotides: 5. The sequenced material came from PBMCs or T cells enriched from blood (not recorded which). The TCR comes from a woman aged 35 to 49 with acute COVID-19. The gene calls are TRBV9 and TRBJ1-6; 8 bases fit TRBD1. The CDR3 is CASSGDRGSSPLHF. CDR3 nucleotides: TGTGCCAGCAGCGGCGACAGGGGCTCTTCACCCCTCCACTTT.